One and the same sample provided the 17 T cell receptor beta chains below, sequenced in a study of blood T cell repertoires in COVID-19. Assay: immunoSEQ multiplex PCR; the TCRdb copy retains only in-frame clones and omits some. The sample lists hundreds of thousands of clones; around 87% were seen once. The sequencing sample was made of peripheral blood. The receptors here all came from a woman aged 55-69 years with COVID-19, enrolled during active disease.

The chain combines TRBV2 with TRBJ1-2; 9 bases are shared with TRBD1. V shed 7 bases and J 7 bases; nucleotides not matched to a gene: 13. Germline V gives CDR1 SNHLY, CDR2 FYNNEI. The CDR3 totals 15 residues. For the CDR3, the DNA is TGTGCCAGCACCTTTTTGACAGGGGGAGAGGGTGGCTACACCTTC. Its protein product is CASTFLTGGEGGYTF.

This clone was seen only a few times. V usage is TRBV3-1 (or the pseudogene TRBV3-2) and J usage is TRBJ2-2; D may be TRBD2 (6 bases). V lost 0 bases and J lost 1, with 15 bases in between. The CDR3 spans 18 residues. The germline CDR1 and CDR2 sequences are LGHDT and YNNKEL (reference sequence). CDR3 sequence: CASSQDRWGAGNTGELFF. CDR3 DNA: TGTGCCAGCAGCCAAGATAGGTGGGGAGCGGGGAACACCGGGGAGCTGTTTTTT.

This clone was picked up a small number of times. The chain links TRBV5-1 to TRBJ1-6; TRBD1 matches 8 bases. CDR1 is SGHRS and CDR2 is YFSETQ in the germline V gene. This CDR3 comprises 14 residues. Germline trimming cut 3 bases from V and 7 bases from J; bases unmatched to any gene: 3. In DNA form, the CDR3 reads TGCGCCAGCAGCTACGGACAGGGAAATTCACCCCTCCACTTT. Amino acids: CASSYGQGNSPLHF.

This chain links TRBV4-1 with TRBJ1-5, with TRBD1 matching over 8 bases. J was trimmed by 0 bases and V by 2 bases; bases with no gene match: 3. CDR1 is MGHRA and CDR2 is YSYEKL in the germline V gene. The CDR3 is 16 amino acids. In nucleotides, the CDR3 is TGCGCCAGCAGCCAAACCGGACAGGGTAGCAATCAGCCCCAGCATTTT. It codes for CASSQTGQGSNQPQHF.

This chain connects TRBV9 to TRBJ2-1, with 9 bases matching TRBD2. The CDR3 sequence is 17 residues long. The germline V gene encodes CDR1 SGDLS and CDR2 YYNGEE. V lost 0 bases and J lost 3; bases outside the gene matches: 7. The CDR3 spells CASSVGPTSGFYNEQFF. As DNA, the CDR3 is TGTGCCAGCAGCGTAGGTCCGACTAGCGGATTCTACAATGAGCAGTTCTTC.

This chain uses TRBV6-1 with TRBJ1-4; perhaps TRBD1 as D (6 bases). V dropped 3 bases and J dropped 0 bases, with 11 bases sitting between them. From germline, CDR1 is MNHNS and CDR2 SASEGT. The CDR3 runs 16 residues. As DNA, the CDR3 is TGTGCCAGCAGTGATCGGGGGGCGACAACTAATGAAAAACTGTTTTTT. Protein: CASSDRGATTNEKLFF.

The chain carries TRBV11-2 and TRBJ1-2, with D possibly matching TRBD1 (6 bases). The CDR3 length is 15 residues. The germline gives CDR1 SGHAT, CDR2 FQNNGV. V was cut by 2 bases and J by 7 bases, with 17 bases left in between. This CDR3 is CASSLSGNGQFGYTF. CDR3 bases: TGTGCCAGCAGCTTATCCGGGAACGGACAGTTTGGCTACACCTTC.

The rearrangement uses TRBV28 and TRBJ2-7, with TRBD2 matching 8 bases. The CDR3 sequence is 13 residues long. Unmatched junction bases numbered 6, after V lost 7 bases and J lost 4 bases. Germline V gene sequence: CDR1 MDHEN, CDR2 SYDVKM. CDR3 coding DNA: TGTGCCAGCAATGCGGGGGGATCGTACGAGCAGTACTTC. Translating gives CASNAGGSYEQYF. Using reference TRBV28 and TRBJ2-7 for the parts outside the CDR3, the full variable domain is DVKVTQSSRYLVKRTGEKVFLECVQDMDHENMFWYRQDPGLGLRLIYFSYDVKMKEKGDIPEGYSVSREKKERFSLILESASTNQTSMYLCASNAGGSYEQYFGPGTRLTVT.

There are a few counts of this clone. The chain uses TRBV30 and TRBJ2-3; 9 bases agree with TRBD2. V lost 0 bases, J lost 3 bases, and 7 bases stayed unmatched. Germline V gene sequence: CDR1 GTSNPN, CDR2 SVGIG (reference sequence). The CDR3 covers 16 residues. CDR3 in amino acids: CAWSVRRGGRTDTQYF. DNA for the CDR3: TGTGCCTGGAGTGTACGGCGGGGGGGCCGAACAGATACGCAGTATTTT. Combining the CDR3 with reference TRBV30 and TRBJ2-3 gives the whole variable domain SQTIHQWPATLVQPVGSPLSLECTVEGTSNPNLYWYRQAAGRGLQLLFYSVGIGQISSEVPQNLSASRPQDRQFILSSKKLLLSDSGFYLCAWSVRRGGRTDTQYFGPGTRLTVL.

This sequence joins TRBV11-2 and TRBJ1-2, with D uncertain. CDR1 is SGHAT, CDR2 FQNNGV, per germline. The CDR3 has 14 residues. The V end lost 4 bases, the J end lost 5 bases, and 14 bases lay between the germline ends. CDR3 in amino acids: CASSSEGPPYGYTF. In DNA form, the CDR3 reads TGTGCCAGCAGCTCCGAGGGTCCCCCTTATGGCTACACCTTC. The full variable domain, completed using reference TRBV11-2 and TRBJ1-2, is EAGVAQSPRYKIIEKRQSVAFWCNPISGHATLYWYQQILGQGPKLLIQFQNNGVVDDSQLPKDRFSAERLKGVDSTLKIQPAKLEDSAVYLCASSSEGPPYGYTFGSGTRLTVV.

V is TRBV11-2 and J is TRBJ1-1, with TRBD1 matching 10 bases. The V segment lost 6 bases and the J segment 1 base; nucleotides outside the gene matches: 5. Per the germline V gene, CDR1 is SGHAT and CDR2 is FQNNGV. This CDR3 has 15 residues. The CDR3 DNA reads as TGTGCCAGCAGTTCCCGGACAGGGGGGAACACTGAAGCTTTCTTT. Protein product: CASSSRTGGNTEAFF.

About this clone itself: The junction and the germline gene differ at one end; a read error may be behind it. The chain recombines TRBV27 with TRBJ2-7, with TRBD1 as a possible D gene (6 bases). Germline V gives CDR1 MNHEY, CDR2 SMNVEV (reference sequence). This CDR3 is 13 amino acids long. The CDR3 DNA follows: TGTGCCAGCAGTCTATCCACAGGGTCCGAGCAGTACTTC. Protein sequence: CASSLSTGSEQYF.

This chain's CDR3 is CASSIAATNEKLFF. Written as DNA, the CDR3 is TGTGCCAGCAGCATAGCTGCAACTAATGAAAAACTGTTTTTT. This rearrangement joins TRBV5-6 to TRBJ1-4; D call uncertain. Between the trimmed V and J ends, which lost 4 bases and 0 bases, there was a span of 7 bases. Germline V gives CDR1 SGHDT, CDR2 YYEEEE. The CDR3 length is 14 residues.

This chain joins TRBV4-1 and TRBJ1-2; D not resolved. Germline CDR1 reads MGHRA; CDR2 reads YSYEKL. The CDR3 has 13 amino acids. The V end was cut by 2 bases, the J end by 7 bases, with 11 bases between. CDR3 sequence reads: CASSQPVARGYTF. In DNA form, the CDR3 reads TGCGCCAGCAGCCAACCGGTCGCTCGTGGCTACACCTTC.

This chain connects TRBV24-1 to TRBJ1-2; the D gene is possibly TRBD1 (5 bases). The CDR3 runs to 14 residues. Germline V gives CDR1 KGHDR, CDR2 SFDVKD. Trimming cost V 3 bases and J 6 bases, with 13 bases left between them. Here the CDR3 reads CATSDPAGIDGYTF. CDR3 DNA sequence: TGTGCCACCAGTGATCCCGCAGGGATTGATGGCTACACCTTC.

This clone was seen more than once but under ten times. This chain joins TRBV11-1 and TRBJ1-6; TRBD1 is a possible D gene (6 bases). Germline V gene data show CDR1 as SGHAT and CDR2 as FQDESV (reference sequence). The length of the CDR3 is 16 residues. V lost 5 bases, J lost 5 bases, and 16 bases lay in between. The DNA of the CDR3 is TGTGCCAGCAGCCCCCCTGGGGGCACGGATAATTCACCCCTCCACTTT. This translates into CASSPPGGTDNSPLHF.

This chain joins TRBV19 and TRBJ1-1; the D gene is possibly TRBD1 (5 bases). V was clipped by 7 bases and J by 11 bases, with 23 bases between them. This CDR3 region has 14 residues. Germline V gene sequence: CDR1 LNHDA, CDR2 SQIVND (reference sequence). Here the CDR3 DNA reads TGTGCCAGTACGCTCCAGGGCAGCTACTACCTGGCTTTCTTT. Its protein product is CASTLQGSYYLAFF.